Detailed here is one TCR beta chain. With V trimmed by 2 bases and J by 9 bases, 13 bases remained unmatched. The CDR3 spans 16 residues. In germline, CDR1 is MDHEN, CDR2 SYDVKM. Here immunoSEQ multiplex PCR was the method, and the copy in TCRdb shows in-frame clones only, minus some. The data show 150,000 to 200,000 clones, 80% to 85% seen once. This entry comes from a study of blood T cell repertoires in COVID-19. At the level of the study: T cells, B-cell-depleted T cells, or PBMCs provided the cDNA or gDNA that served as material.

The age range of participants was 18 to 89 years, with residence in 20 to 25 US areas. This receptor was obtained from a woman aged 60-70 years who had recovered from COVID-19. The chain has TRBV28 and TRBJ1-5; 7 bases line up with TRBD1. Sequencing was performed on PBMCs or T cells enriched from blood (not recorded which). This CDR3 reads CASSLGGRQGRAPQHF. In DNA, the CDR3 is TGTGCCAGCAGTTTAGGGGGCCGACAGGGCCGCGCGCCCCAGCATTTT.